This entry lists 27 T cell receptor beta chains sequenced from one sample in a study of cytomegalovirus exposure and HLA in healthy donors. The study ran its PCR with 60 Vbeta and 13 Jbeta primers. Clones were sequenced by immunoSEQ multiplex PCR, and TCRdb holds only the in-frame ones, with some missing. Counted here are 90,000 to 110,000 clones, 69% occurring once; the ten biggest clones make up 5.4%. The sequencing input was PBMCs. The source is a woman aged 70-85 years in good health and CMV-seropositive.

This clone was observed a handful of times. The rearrangement uses TRBV14 and TRBJ2-5, with 9 nucleotides matching TRBD1. This CDR3 is built from 17 residues. After removal of 0 bases from V and 4 bases from J, the junction contained 9 bases not matched to a gene. The germline CDR1 and CDR2 sequences are SGHDN and FVKESK. The CDR3 DNA reads as TGTGCCAGCAGCCAAGATTTTGGACAGGGGTTCGGAGAGACCCAGTACTTC. Translation: CASSQDFGQGFGETQYF.

The gene calls are TRBV12-5 and TRBJ1-1; D is uncertain. V was trimmed by 6 bases and J by 8 bases, leaving 13 bases between them. In germline, CDR1 is LGHNT, CDR2 FRNRAP. This CDR3 is built from 12 residues. The CDR3 loop reads CASGTALGEAFF. CDR3 nucleotide sequence: TGTGCTAGTGGGACCGCACTGGGCGAAGCTTTCTTT.

The J gene is TRBJ2-3, the V gene TRBV5-8; a possible D gene is TRBD2 (7 bases). V was shortened by 4 bases and J by 6 bases, with 18 bases between the two germline ends. This CDR3 has 15 residues. Germline V lookup: CDR1 SGHTS, CDR2 YDEGEE. The CDR3 DNA sequence: TGTGCCAGCAGCCCTTGGGACTACAGGGCGGATACGCAGTATTTT. It codes for CASSPWDYRADTQYF.

The sample holds many counts of this clone. The rearrangement uses TRBV27 and TRBJ2-1; D call uncertain. Per the germline V gene, CDR1 is MNHEY and CDR2 is SMNVEV (reference sequence). This CDR3 is built from 15 residues. V was clipped by 3 bases and J by 0 bases, with 9 bases between them. Here the CDR3 DNA reads TGTGCCAGCAGTTTGGAACAGAGCTCCTACAATGAGCAGTTCTTC. The encoded protein is CASSLEQSSYNEQFF.

This clone was counted between two and nine times. The CDR3 DNA sequence: TGTGCCAGCAGCTTGGCCGGGACAATGGCCGAAAAACTGTTTTTT. Its protein product is CASSLAGTMAEKLFF. The rearrangement joins TRBV7-9 to TRBJ1-4, with D perhaps matching TRBD1 (6 bases). The CDR3 consists of 15 residues. The germline V gene has CDR1 SEHNR and CDR2 FQNEAQ (reference sequence). Deletions cut 3 bases from V and 8 bases from J, with 16 bases between. Full variable domain (missing parts from reference TRBV7-9 and TRBJ1-4): DTGVSQNPRHKITKRGQNVTFRCDPISEHNRLYWYRQTLGQGPEFLTYFQNEAQLEKSRLLSDRFSAERPKGSFSTLEIQRTEQGDSAMYLCASSLAGTMAEKLFFGSGTQLSVL.

The chain recombines TRBV6-6 with TRBJ2-5; the match to TRBD1 covers 7 bases. V lost 2 bases, J lost 4 bases, and 4 bases stayed unmatched. The V gene's germline CDR1 is MNHNY and CDR2 SVGAGI (reference sequence). CDR3 length: 14 amino acids. The CDR3 is CASSYLTGAETQYF. Here the CDR3 DNA reads TGTGCCAGCAGTTACCTAACAGGGGCAGAGACCCAGTACTTC.

The CDR3 protein is CASSLGGAWNEAFF. The CDR3 region has the DNA TGTGCCAGCAGCTTAGGAGGGGCCTGGAATGAAGCTTTCTTT. This chain links TRBV7-3 with TRBJ1-1, with D tentatively TRBD1 (5 bases). The V and J ends lost 2 bases and 7 bases respectively, with 14 bases between them. The germline CDR1 and CDR2 sequences are SGHTA and FQGTGA. This CDR3 has 14 amino acids.

The chain uses TRBV5-4 and TRBJ2-7; TRBD1 agrees at 10 bases. CDR3 size: 16 residues. With 4 bases clipped from V and 6 bases from J, the junction kept 13 bases outside the gene matches. CDR1 is SGHNT, CDR2 YYREEE, per germline (reference sequence). In nucleotides, the CDR3 is TGTGCCAGCAGCCGCGCCCGACAGGGGGCGCCGGGCGAGCAGTACTTC. Its protein product is CASSRARQGAPGEQYF. Combining the CDR3 with reference TRBV5-4 and TRBJ2-7 gives the whole variable domain ETGVTQSPTHLIKTRGQQVTLRCSSQSGHNTVSWYQQALGQGPQFIFQYYREEENGRGNFPPRFSGLQFPNYSSELNVNALELDDSALYLCASSRARQGAPGEQYFGPGTRLTVT.

This clone was observed a handful of times. The V gene is TRBV4-2, the J gene TRBJ1-5; D gene uncertain. V lost 2 bases to trimming and J lost 1 base, with 12 bases between them. Germline values: CDR1 LGHNA, CDR2 YNFKEQ. This CDR3 region has 16 residues. CDR3: CASSQQATLSNQPQHF. The CDR3 DNA is TGTGCCAGCAGCCAACAGGCCACTTTGAGCAATCAGCCCCAGCATTTT.

This clone has just a few counts. The chain joins TRBV6-6 to TRBJ2-7, with 12 bases fitting TRBD2. The V gene's germline CDR1 is MNHNY and CDR2 SVGAGI (reference sequence). The CDR3 sequence is 14 residues long. Losses at the gene ends were 4 bases for V and 7 bases for J; bases not matched to a gene: 5. This CDR3 reads CASSSLAGGREQYF. DNA of the CDR3: TGTGCCAGCAGTTCGCTAGCGGGGGGGCGGGAGCAGTACTTC.

The CDR3 DNA is TGTGCCAGCAGTTACTCGGCAACGGGAACCTACGAGCAGTACTTC. This sequence encodes CASSYSATGTYEQYF. This sequence joins TRBV6-5 and TRBJ2-7, with a weak D call TRBD2 (5 bases). The germline V and J ends were trimmed by 0 bases and 2 bases, with 11 bases remaining between them. Germline assignment: CDR1 MNHEY and CDR2 SVGAGI. The CDR3 loop spans 15 amino acids.

The chain is built from TRBV4-2 and TRBJ2-1; 13 bases line up with TRBD2. This CDR3 has 18 amino acids. Trimming cost V 1 base and J 9 bases; bases outside gene matches: 12. Germline CDR1 reads LGHNA; CDR2 reads YNFKEQ. The DNA for the CDR3 is TGTGCCAGCAGCCAAGTCCCCCTGACTAGCGGGGGGTGGATTGAGCAGTTCTTC. Its protein product is CASSQVPLTSGGWIEQFF.

V is TRBV6-5 and J is TRBJ1-5, with no clear D. Trimming stripped 8 bases from V and 1 base from J, with 9 bases between. The CDR3 consists of 13 residues. In germline, CDR1 is MNHEY, CDR2 SVGAGI. The CDR3 spells CASGSGSNQPQHF. The CDR3 DNA reads TGTGCCAGCGGCAGCGGAAGCAATCAGCCCCAGCATTTT.

This chain connects TRBV29-1 to TRBJ2-1; possible D gene TRBD1, 5 bases. CDR1 and CDR2 from the germline V gene are SQVTM and ANQGSEA. CDR3 length: 14 residues. V shed 3 bases and J shed 5 bases, with 14 bases lying between them. CDR3 region: CSVDQGILNNEQFF. The DNA for the CDR3 is TGCAGCGTTGATCAGGGAATACTGAACAATGAGCAGTTCTTC.

This clone was counted a single time. The rearrangement links TRBV19 to TRBJ2-3, with a possible D match to TRBD2 (6 bases). Trimming removed 4 bases from V and 3 bases from J, with 17 bases in between. CDR1 and CDR2 from the germline V gene are LNHDA and SQIVND (reference sequence). The length of the CDR3 is 16 residues. For the CDR3, the DNA is TGTGCCAGTAGTACCAACAGGAGGGGAACTACAGATACGCAGTATTTT. Protein: CASSTNRRGTTDTQYF.

J is TRBJ2-6 and V is TRBV6-1; 7 nucleotides align to TRBD2. Germline CDR1 and CDR2: MNHNS and SASEGT. Losses at the gene ends were 3 bases for V and 2 bases for J; bases not matched to a gene: 7. The CDR3 loop spans 17 amino acids. CDR3 sequence: CASSEGGGIAGANVLTF. CDR3 sequence (DNA): TGTGCCAGCAGTGAGGGGGGGGGTATTGCTGGGGCCAACGTCCTGACTTTC.

This chain links TRBV7-9 with TRBJ1-3; no clear D gene. The CDR3 contains 14 residues. The ends were cut back, 4 bases at V and 0 bases at J, with 7 bases in the middle. Looked up from germline, CDR1 is SEHNR and CDR2 is FQNEAQ (reference sequence). The CDR3, as DNA: TGTGCCAGCAGCTCTCTAAGCTCTGGAAACACCATATATTTT. Encoded protein: CASSSLSSGNTIYF.

The chain links TRBV6-6 to TRBJ1-1; 9 positions match TRBD1. Germline-derived CDR1 and CDR2 are MNHNY and SVGAGI (reference sequence). The CDR3 length is 15 residues. The junction had 7 bases not matched to a gene; V was cut back by 4 bases and J by 4 bases. CDR3 amino acids: CASSSTGGSGTEAFF. CDR3 sequence (DNA): TGTGCCAGCAGTTCGACAGGGGGTTCGGGCACTGAAGCTTTCTTT.

This clone was counted a single time. V and J are TRBV7-2 and TRBJ1-1; no reliable D call. Trimming took 1 base from V and 3 from J, leaving 12 bases between them. The germline gives CDR1 SGHTA, CDR2 FQGNSA. The CDR3 runs 15 residues. The DNA for the CDR3 is TGTGCCAGCAGCTTAGACGTCCGTCGGGACACTGAAGCTTTCTTT. This sequence encodes CASSLDVRRDTEAFF.

This clone appeared a few times. J is TRBJ1-5 and V is TRBV27, with 9 bases lining up with TRBD1. The length of the CDR3 is 15 residues. With 2 bases clipped from V and 4 bases from J, the junction kept 3 bases outside the gene matches. Germline V lookup: CDR1 MNHEY, CDR2 SMNVEV (reference sequence). The CDR3 DNA is TGTGCCAGCAGTTTAGGGACAGGGCGGAATCAGCCCCAGCATTTT. This codes for CASSLGTGRNQPQHF.

The chain recombines TRBV30 with TRBJ2-1; 14 nucleotides match TRBD2. There are 16 residues in the CDR3. Germline-derived CDR1 and CDR2 are GTSNPN and SVGIG (reference sequence). The ends lost 1 base at V and 7 bases at J; junction bases unmatched: 6. This CDR3 reads CAWSAPGLAGVNEQFF. In DNA form, the CDR3 reads TGTGCCTGGAGTGCACCGGGACTAGCGGGGGTTAATGAGCAGTTCTTC.

This rearrangement joins TRBV10-1 to TRBJ2-7; unclear D gene. The germline V gene has CDR1 WNHNN and CDR2 SYGVQD (reference sequence). This CDR3 is built from 13 residues. Deletions cut 6 bases from V and 0 bases from J, with 9 bases between. Written as DNA, the CDR3 is TGCGCCAGCAGCGACTTTTCCTCCTACGAGCAGTACTTC. Encoded protein: CASSDFSSYEQYF.

The chain joins TRBV10-3 to TRBJ2-3; 10 nucleotides line up with TRBD2. Germline V gene lookup returns CDR1 ENHRY and CDR2 SYGVKD. J lost 2 bases, V lost 5 bases, and 4 bases had no gene match. The CDR3 totals 15 residues. This CDR3 reads CAISKGLADTDTQYF. In DNA, the CDR3 is TGTGCCATCAGTAAAGGACTAGCGGACACAGATACGCAGTATTTT.

The chain employs TRBV4-1 and TRBJ1-2, with a possible D match to TRBD1 (6 bases). CDR1 and CDR2 (germline): MGHRA, YSYEKL. V was pared by 0 bases and J by 3 bases, with 26 bases between. The CDR3 has 20 amino acids. In DNA form, the CDR3 reads TGCGCCAGCAGCCAAGATCGGATCGAAGGTTTCGGGGGGCGAGACTATGGCTACACCTTC. Translation gives CASSQDRIEGFGGRDYGYTF.

This clone was detected only a few times. The chain employs TRBV5-1 and TRBJ2-7; TRBD1 aligns across 9 bases. The CDR3 length is 16 residues. The germline V gene has CDR1 SGHRS and CDR2 YFSETQ. V was clipped by 0 bases and J by 1 base; unmatched bases: 5. The DNA of the CDR3 is TGCGCCAGCAGCTTGGTGGGACAGGGAAGTTCCTACGAGCAGTACTTC. Translation gives CASSLVGQGSSYEQYF.

This clone occurred a few times. The chain carries TRBV6-5 and TRBJ1-3; TRBD1 aligns across 7 bases. The CDR3 has 16 amino acids. Losses at the gene ends were 0 bases for V and 3 bases for J; bases not matched to a gene: 5. Looked up from germline, CDR1 is MNHEY and CDR2 is SVGAGI. In DNA, the CDR3 is TGTGCCAGCAGTTACTCTGGCAGGGGGTTTGGAAACACCATATATTTT. This codes for CASSYSGRGFGNTIYF.

V gene TRBV30 combines with J gene TRBJ2-5, with 8 bases aligning to TRBD1. Germline V lookup: CDR1 GTSNPN, CDR2 SVGIG (reference sequence). This CDR3 has 12 residues. V was clipped by 5 bases and J by 4 bases; unmatched bases: 3. In DNA form, the CDR3 reads TGTGCCTGGGACAGGGGCGTAGAGACCCAGTACTTC. Protein: CAWDRGVETQYF.